The next 7 T cell receptor beta chains were all read from a single sample in a study of T-cell reconstitution after alpha-beta-depleted transplantation in children. The authors prepared the TCRbeta library with unique molecular identifiers. One entry per CDR3 protein, called by TCRdb with MiXCR from the PCR reads. The table shows about 470,000 distinct CDR3 sequences, with about 40% occurring only once. The material was PBMCs, obtained before TCRalphabeta/CD19-depleted stem cell transplant. All receptors derive from a girl aged 2-10 years with aplastic anemia, due to receive a stem cell transplant.

V gene TRBV28 combines with J gene TRBJ2-7; D may match TRBD1 or TRBD2 (5 bases each). Per germline, CDR1 MDHEN and CDR2 SYDVKM. The germline V and J ends were trimmed by 7 bases and 4 bases, with 20 bases remaining between them. This CDR3 region has 15 residues. In nucleotides, the CDR3 is TGTGCCAGCACCCTGGGGGTCGGGTCCGGGTACGAGCAGTACTTC. Translation: CASTLGVGSGYEQYF.

The V and J genes are TRBV4-2 and TRBJ2-1; a possible D gene is TRBD2 (7 bases). CDR3 length equals 17 residues. Trimming took 0 bases from V and 7 from J, leaving 19 bases between them. Germline CDR1 and CDR2: LGHNA and YNFKEQ. The CDR3 sequence is CASSQEGGDPLINEQFF. CDR3 nucleotides: TGTGCCAGCAGCCAAGAAGGGGGGGACCCCCTCATAAATGAGCAGTTCTTC.

The rearrangement joins TRBV12-3 or TRBV12-4 to TRBJ2-7, with 12 bases matching TRBD2. With V trimmed by 2 bases and J by 7 bases, 12 bases remained unmatched. The CDR3 is 17 amino acids. CDR3 sequence reads: CASSLTPTSGGRREQYF. The CDR3 DNA reads TGTGCCAGCAGTTTAACCCCTACTAGCGGGGGGCGTCGGGAGCAGTACTTC.

The chain uses TRBV5-6 and TRBJ2-3, with D tentatively TRBD1 (5 bases). The germline V and J ends were trimmed by 3 bases and 3 bases, with 11 bases remaining between them. Germline CDR1 is SGHDT and CDR2 is YYEEEE. The CDR3 is 14 residues long. The CDR3 sequence: CASSWGGTTDTQYF. DNA of the CDR3: TGTGCCAGCAGCTGGGGCGGAACAACAGATACGCAGTATTTT. Drawing the rest from reference TRBV5-6 and TRBJ2-3, the complete variable domain is DAGVTQSPTHLIKTRGQQVTLRCSPKSGHDTVSWYQQALGQGPQFIFQYYEEEERQRGNFPDRFSGHQFPNYSSELNVNALLLGDSALYLCASSWGGTTDTQYFGPGTRLTVL.

This clonotype was picked up a small number of times. The chain links TRBV7-2 to TRBJ1-5; D not resolved. Germline V gene lookup returns CDR1 SGHTA and CDR2 FQGNSA. The CDR3 has 13 residues. The germline V and J ends were trimmed by 5 bases and 6 bases, with 11 bases remaining between them. The CDR3 DNA is TGTGCCAGCAGCGACACGGGCCTTCAGCCCCAGCATTTT. It translates to CASSDTGLQPQHF.

The chain couples TRBV20-1 to TRBJ1-1; D is uncertain. The V gene lost 5 bases and the J gene lost 6 bases, with 13 bases spanning the gap. The CDR3 spans 12 residues. Germline CDR1 is DFQATT and CDR2 is SNEGSKA (reference sequence). The CDR3 region is CSAGPRVPEAFF. The DNA for the CDR3 is TGCAGTGCTGGCCCAAGGGTCCCTGAAGCTTTCTTT.

This chain connects TRBV7-8 to TRBJ2-3, with TRBD2 matching over 7 bases. CDR1 and CDR2 from the germline V gene are SGHVS and FQNEAQ. The CDR3 is 16 amino acids. V shed 6 bases, J shed 1 base, and the junction held 10 bases outside the gene matches. CDR3 region: CASSWGEGLGTDTQYF. DNA for the CDR3: TGTGCCAGCAGTTGGGGGGAGGGACTGGGCACAGATACGCAGTATTTT.